Given below is one TCR beta chain in context. Its antigen is not identified. The record originates from a study of T cell repertoires in cytomegalovirus infection. MiXCR, run by TCRdb on the reads, gives a single entry per CDR3 protein. The data contain about 120,000 distinct CDR3 sequences, more than 30% of them singletons. This CDR3 has 13 residues. The germline V and J ends were trimmed by 1 base and 9 bases, with 12 bases remaining between them. Germline values: CDR1 LNHDA, CDR2 SQIVND (reference sequence). The study's findings and limits: Summed frequency of shared TCR beta families picked out CMV carriers who also had the relevant HLA.

This sequence originates from a human donor in good health (CMV status not recorded). Some clones in this sample may be carry-over from other donors' samples. The J gene is TRBJ1-1, the V gene TRBV19, with D possibly matching TRBD1 (6 bases). Sequences were derived from CD8+ T cells from cultured PBMCs, sampled from culture after CMV antigen stimulation. Written as DNA, the CDR3 is TGTGCCAGTAGTATAGCAGGCCAGGGGAAAGCTTTCTTT. Amino acid sequence: CASSIAGQGKAFF.